The TCR beta chain described here comes from a study of T-cell reconstitution after alpha-beta-depleted transplantation in children. This CDR3 is 14 amino acids long. The germline V gene encodes CDR1 SQVTM and CDR2 ANQGSEA. The V gene end was trimmed by 4 bases and the J gene end by 2 bases; junction bases not matched to a gene: 8. This clonotype was observed many times. The library targeted TCRbeta and was prepared with unique molecular identifiers. TCRdb re-called the PCR reads with MiXCR, one entry per CDR3 protein. The sample yields around 600,000 distinct CDR3 sequences, 16% seen once. The clonotype was recovered from a human donor who donated a stem cell graft to a child with acute myeloid leukemia. This chain connects TRBV29-1 to TRBJ2-7; 7 bases fit TRBD1. Sequenced material: PBMCs from the stem cell graft donor, taken from the stem cell graft. In DNA, the CDR3 is TGCAGCGTTGCTACTCGACAGGGCCCCTACGAGCAGTACTTC. It codes for CSVATRQGPYEQYF.